Included here is one T cell receptor (beta chain) sequence, with context. The data belong to a study of blood T cells in healthy people across ages. The CDR3 is 11 amino acids. V was cut by 6 bases and J by 5 bases, with 8 bases left in between. CDR1 and CDR2 from the germline V gene are SQVTM and ANQGSEA. It was with a sample-barcoded 5' primer and a J-beta primer mix that a second PCR of roughly 6 to 12 cycles was run. From the 5' RACE reads, TCRdb called clonotypes with MiXCR, one entry per CDR3 protein. The sample includes nearly 1 million distinct CDR3 sequences, roughly half of them seen just once.

The genes are TRBV29-1 and TRBJ2-1; TRBD1 might be the D (6 bases). The sequence was collected from a woman in her fifties or sixties in good health. The sample comprised blood. The CDR3, as DNA: TGCAGCGTCGGACAGCACAATGAGCAGTTCTTC. It codes for CSVGQHNEQFF.